Presented here are 22 T cell receptor beta chains from one specimen sequenced in a study of blood T cell repertoires in COVID-19. Sequencing used immunoSEQ multiplex PCR; TCRdb keeps in-frame clones, though not all of them. The profile shows over 350,000 clones, 86% of them singletons. What was sequenced was peripheral blood. Every receptor here comes from a woman in her thirties with active or convalescent COVID-19.

The rearrangement joins TRBV4-2 to TRBJ2-2, with D possibly TRBD2 on 5 matching bases. Germline V gene lookup returns CDR1 LGHNA and CDR2 YNFKEQ. CDR3 length equals 17 residues. Trimming pared 2 bases from V and 1 base from J, leaving 14 bases between. The CDR3 bases are TGTGCCAGCAGCCAAAGAGATTACGGGATGAACACCGGGGAGCTGTTTTTT. It is translated as CASSQRDYGMNTGELFF.

The chain joins TRBV19 to TRBJ2-7, with 8 bases lining up with TRBD1. The CDR3 spans 14 residues. CDR1 and CDR2 (germline): LNHDA, SQIVND (reference sequence). V gave up 7 bases and J gave up 3 bases; unmatched junction bases: 8. CDR3 coding DNA: TGTGCCAGTAAAGACAGGGGAAAGCGCTACGAGCAGTACTTC. This sequence encodes CASKDRGKRYEQYF.

The V call is TRBV6-5, the J call TRBJ1-5, with D perhaps TRBD1 (5 bases). CDR3 length: 11 residues. The germline CDR1 and CDR2 sequences are MNHEY and SVGAGI. V lost 8 bases and J lost 11, with 13 bases in between. The CDR3 nucleotides are TGTGCCAGCGCAGGGTCAGATTCCCAGCATTTT. This gives the protein CASAGSDSQHF.

The chain is built from TRBV28 and TRBJ1-2; perhaps TRBD1 as D (6 bases). The ends were cut back, 5 bases at V and 4 bases at J, with 8 bases in the middle. CDR3 length: 12 residues. Per the germline V gene, CDR1 is MDHEN and CDR2 is SYDVKM. The CDR3 bases are TGTGCCAGCAGTATGACAGGCTATGGCTACACCTTC. It translates to CASSMTGYGYTF.

The V gene is TRBV7-8, the J gene TRBJ1-2; 10 nucleotides match TRBD1. Germline V gene data show CDR1 as SGHVS and CDR2 as FQNEAQ. Unmatched junction bases numbered 9, after V lost 1 base and J lost 7 bases. CDR3 length: 16 amino acids. In nucleotides, the CDR3 is TGTGCCAGCAGCTTAGATAAGGCCGGGACAGGGGTTGGCTACACCTTC. It codes for CASSLDKAGTGVGYTF.

The chain uses TRBV11-3 and TRBJ2-2; 7 bases agree with TRBD1. Germline V lookup: CDR1 SGHNT, CDR2 YENEEA. The CDR3 loop spans 17 amino acids. V trimming: 4 bases; J trimming: 0 bases; junction bases outside the gene matches: 8. CDR3 sequence (DNA): TGTGCCAGCAGCTGGTCGACAGGGCCTACGAACACCGGGGAGCTGTTTTTT. Encoded protein: CASSWSTGPTNTGELFF.

J is TRBJ2-2 and V is TRBV27; TRBD1 aligns across 8 bases. With V trimmed by 5 bases and J by 6 bases, 8 bases remained unmatched. Germline V gives CDR1 MNHEY, CDR2 SMNVEV (reference sequence). The CDR3 contains 15 residues. The CDR3 reads CASSPDRGVSGELFF. In DNA, the CDR3 is TGTGCCAGCAGTCCCGACAGGGGAGTATCCGGGGAGCTGTTTTTT.

The genes are TRBV19 and TRBJ2-7; maybe TRBD2 (6 bases). The V end was cut by 5 bases, the J end by 4 bases, with 6 bases between. This CDR3 is 11 amino acids long. Germline assignment: CDR1 LNHDA and CDR2 SQIVND (reference sequence). The CDR3 here is CASSGGYEQYF. For the CDR3, the DNA is TGTGCCAGTAGTGGGGGGTACGAGCAGTACTTC.

This chain connects TRBV19 to TRBJ1-1, with 7 bases aligning to TRBD1. V was clipped by 5 bases and J by 3 bases; unmatched bases: 6. This CDR3 is 14 amino acids long. The germline V gene has CDR1 LNHDA and CDR2 SQIVND (reference sequence). CDR3 residues: CASSAGTAHTEAFF. The CDR3 DNA follows: TGTGCCAGTAGTGCCGGGACAGCGCACACTGAAGCTTTCTTT.

The gene calls are TRBV2 and TRBJ1-1; a possible D gene is TRBD1 (5 bases). The germline CDR1 and CDR2 sequences are SNHLY and FYNNEI. V was shortened by 2 bases and J by 0 bases, with 13 bases between the two germline ends. CDR3 size: 16 residues. The CDR3 DNA reads as TGTGCCAGCAGTGAATCGGGGGTTTTGGTGAACACTGAAGCTTTCTTT. It yields the protein CASSESGVLVNTEAFF.

DNA of the CDR3: TGTGCCAGCAGCTTAGGGCCCAGCGGGGGGGACCTTGGCACAGATACGCAGTATTTT. Encoded protein: CASSLGPSGGDLGTDTQYF. This chain links TRBV7-6 with TRBJ2-3, with 10 nucleotides matching TRBD2. The V gene end was trimmed by 1 base and the J gene end by 1 base; junction bases not matched to a gene: 11. This CDR3 has 19 amino acids. Germline V gene lookup returns CDR1 SGHVS and CDR2 FNYEAQ. Together with reference TRBV7-6 and TRBJ2-3, the CDR3 gives the full variable domain: GAGVSQSPRYKVTKRGQDVALRCDPISGHVSLYWYRQALGQGPEFLTYFNYEAQQDKSGLPNDRFSAERPEGSISTLTIQRTEQRDSAMYRCASSLGPSGGDLGTDTQYFGPGTRLTVL.

The chain uses TRBV27 and TRBJ2-2; D remains unclear. V was shortened by 3 bases and J by 6 bases, with 5 bases between the two germline ends. This CDR3 contains 12 residues. From germline, CDR1 is MNHEY and CDR2 SMNVEV (reference sequence). The CDR3, as DNA: TGTGCCAGCAGTTTGGCGGCCGGGGAGCTGTTTTTT. Protein product: CASSLAAGELFF.

The V gene is TRBV6-2 or TRBV6-3, the J gene TRBJ1-5; D is undetermined. CDR3 length: 15 amino acids. Germline CDR1 and CDR2: MNHEY and SVGEGT. Deletions cut 1 base from V and 0 bases from J, with 7 bases between. The CDR3 loop reads CASSYWTYSNQPQHF. Here the CDR3 DNA reads TGTGCCAGCAGTTACTGGACTTATAGCAATCAGCCCCAGCATTTT.

The V call is TRBV27, the J call TRBJ1-2; no firm D call. Trimming removed 0 bases from V and 4 bases from J, with 9 bases in between. Germline V gene data show CDR1 as MNHEY and CDR2 as SMNVEV (reference sequence). The CDR3 consists of 14 residues. The CDR3 DNA sequence: TGTGCCAGCAGTTTATCGAGAACGCGCTATGGCTACACCTTC. This encodes CASSLSRTRYGYTF.

This sequence joins TRBV18 and TRBJ1-2; D perhaps matches TRBD1 (6 bases). Germline assignment: CDR1 KGHSH and CDR2 LQKENI. With 3 bases removed from V and 0 bases from J, the gap between germline ends came to 11 bases. The CDR3 covers 15 residues. This CDR3 reads CASSPPTGSNYGYTF. CDR3 DNA: TGTGCCAGCTCACCCCCCACAGGGTCTAACTATGGCTACACCTTC.

The CDR3 spells CAWTSGGLSFHTEAFF. The CDR3 coding sequence is TGTGCCTGGACCTCAGGGGGGCTCTCATTTCACACTGAAGCTTTCTTT. The gene calls are TRBV30 and TRBJ1-1; 7 bases match TRBD1. Germline V gene lookup returns CDR1 GTSNPN and CDR2 SVGIG (reference sequence). V dropped 4 bases and J dropped 3; count of bases not matched to a gene: 14. The CDR3 is 16 amino acids.

This clone appeared once. This chain uses TRBV5-1 with TRBJ2-3; TRBD2 agrees at 7 bases. The V and J ends lost 4 bases and 2 bases, in that order; junction bases with no gene match: 4. This CDR3 has 14 amino acids. Germline V lookup: CDR1 SGHRS, CDR2 YFSETQ. CDR3 coding DNA: TGCGCCAGCAGCCCTCTAGCGGTCACAGATACGCAGTATTTT. Its protein product is CASSPLAVTDTQYF.

The CDR3 region has the DNA TGTGCCAGCAGTTACAGAGGCCTAGTCACAGATACGCAGTATTTT. This gives the protein CASSYRGLVTDTQYF. This chain uses TRBV6-5 with TRBJ2-3; D gene uncertain. CDR3 length equals 15 residues. V was shortened by 2 bases and J by 2 bases, with 11 bases between the two germline ends. Germline V gene lookup returns CDR1 MNHEY and CDR2 SVGAGI.

V is TRBV10-3 and J is TRBJ2-3, with D possibly being TRBD2 (6 bases). The length of the CDR3 is 16 residues. CDR1 ENHRY and CDR2 SYGVKD come from the germline V gene. The V end lost 2 bases, the J end lost 1 base, and 13 bases lay between the germline ends. The CDR3 sequence is CAISEPVAGRTDTQYF. The CDR3 region has the DNA TGTGCCATCAGTGAGCCTGTCGCGGGACGCACAGATACGCAGTATTTT.

This rearrangement joins TRBV5-6 to TRBJ1-6; D is undetermined. CDR1 is SGHDT and CDR2 is YYEEEE in the germline V gene. The CDR3 is 17 residues long. The V gene lost 0 bases and the J gene lost 0 bases, with 10 bases spanning the gap. The CDR3: CASSLGQANSYNSPLHF. In nucleotides, the CDR3 is TGTGCCAGCAGCTTGGGTCAGGCAAACTCCTATAATTCACCCCTCCACTTT.

This clone was picked up a small number of times. J is TRBJ2-7 and V is TRBV7-6; TRBD2 is a possible D gene (5 bases). The CDR3 covers 15 residues. V dropped 1 base and J dropped 2 bases, with 12 bases sitting between them. Per the germline V gene, CDR1 is SGHVS and CDR2 is FNYEAQ. The CDR3, as DNA: TGTGCCAGCAGCTTAGGAACGGGAAAGGCCTACGAGCAGTACTTC. Protein sequence: CASSLGTGKAYEQYF. The variable domain in full, completed from reference TRBV7-6 and TRBJ2-7, reads GAGVSQSPRYKVTKRGQDVALRCDPISGHVSLYWYRQALGQGPEFLTYFNYEAQQDKSGLPNDRFSAERPEGSISTLTIQRTEQRDSAMYRCASSLGTGKAYEQYFGPGTRLTVT.

This sequence joins TRBV6-6 and TRBJ1-5, with D perhaps TRBD1 (6 bases). The CDR3 length is 15 residues. V shed 6 bases and J shed 0 bases, with 12 bases lying between them. Germline-derived CDR1 and CDR2 are MNHNY and SVGAGI (reference sequence). CDR3 nucleotide sequence: TGTGCCAGCAGAGGGGGTTCGGATAGCAATCAGCCCCAGCATTTT. Translated, it gives CASRGGSDSNQPQHF.